These T cell receptor beta chains were read from a single sample in a study of blood T cell repertoires in COVID-19. Some clones are missing from TCRdb's copy, which holds only in-frame ones; the method was immunoSEQ multiplex PCR. Here the sample spans some 670,000 clones, about 90% being singletons. Specimen: peripheral blood. Source of these receptors: a woman aged 18 to 35 with acute or convalescent COVID-19. CDR3s include the opening cysteine and the closing phenylalanine or tryptophan. Each record gives: CDR3 length, V gene, D gene, J gene, CDR3 protein, CDR3 DNA. The D gene is left open where the match is weak.

14	TRBV6-2/TRBV6-3	TRBD1	TRBJ2-2	CASSYDRETGELFF	TGTGCCAGCAGTTACGACAGGGAAACCGGGGAGCTGTTTTTT
15	TRBV12-5	-	TRBJ1-5	CASGLGQSGNQPQHF	TGTGCTAGTGGCCTCGGACAGAGTGGGAATCAGCCCCAGCATTTT
15	TRBV6-4	-	TRBJ2-2	CASSEENPNTGELFF	TGTGCCAGCAGTGAGGAGAATCCGAACACCGGGGAGCTGTTTTTT
13	TRBV27	TRBD1	TRBJ1-2	CASSPGQNYGYTF	TGTGCCAGCAGCCCGGGACAGAACTATGGCTACACCTTC
15	TRBV7-3	-	TRBJ2-3	CASSLIGGITDTQYF	TGTGCCAGCAGCTTAATTGGCGGGATCACAGATACGCAGTATTTT
15	TRBV3-1/TRBV3-2	-	TRBJ1-1	CASSQFLRGNTEAFF	TGTGCCAGCAGCCAATTTTTGCGTGGGAACACTGAAGCTTTCTTT
16	TRBV5-3	TRBD1	TRBJ2-7	CARSLPGSQGEYEQYF	TGTGCCAGAAGCTTGCCGGGATCTCAGGGGGAATACGAGCAGTACTTC
17	TRBV5-1	-	TRBJ1-3	CASSLIYGPSSGNTIYF	TGCGCCAGCAGCTTGATCTATGGGCCGAGCTCTGGAAACACCATATATTTT
15	TRBV7-9	TRBD1	TRBJ2-1	CASSLGDRGRDEQFF	TGTGCCAGCAGCCTGGGGGACAGGGGTAGGGATGAGCAGTTCTTC
12	TRBV24-1	-	TRBJ2-5	CATSDPVETQYF	TGTGCCACCAGTGATCCGGTAGAGACCCAGTACTTC
17	TRBV4-1	-	TRBJ1-1	CASSQDPEGQANTEAFF	TGCGCCAGCAGCCAAGATCCGGAGGGGCAGGCGAACACTGAAGCTTTCTTT
15	TRBV15	TRBD1	TRBJ1-4	CATSRTGGGGEKLFF	TGTGCCACCAGCAGAACAGGGGGCGGTGGTGAAAAACTGTTTTTT
13	TRBV27	-	TRBJ1-1	CASTRGGKTEAFF	TGTGCCAGCACCCGGGGGGGGAAAACTGAAGCTTTCTTT
17	TRBV7-8	-	TRBJ2-6	CASSRRGGASGANVLTF	TGTGCCAGCAGCCGGAGGGGAGGAGCATCTGGGGCCAACGTCCTGACTTTC
12	TRBV28	-	TRBJ1-2	CASRTGDDGYTF	TGTGCCAGCAGAACGGGGGACGATGGCTACACCTTC
16	TRBV7-9	-	TRBJ2-3	CASNLLPGFSTDTQYF	TGTGCCAGCAACTTACTACCAGGGTTCAGCACAGATACGCAGTATTTT
13	TRBV6-5	-	TRBJ1-1	CASSPGWGGIAFF	TGTGCCAGCAGTCCCGGATGGGGGGGAATCGCTTTCTTT
14	TRBV6-5	TRBD1	TRBJ1-2	CASSYGQGISGYTF	TGTGCCAGCAGTTACGGACAGGGCATCTCTGGCTACACCTTC
14	TRBV18	-	TRBJ1-6	CASSPAGNNSPLHF	TGTGCCAGCTCACCAGCGGGAAACAATTCACCCCTCCACTTT
11	TRBV2	-	TRBJ2-3	CASIGGDTQYF	TGTGCCAGCATTGGCGGAGATACGCAGTATTTT
18	TRBV4-1	-	TRBJ1-2	CASSQAITFVAGTYGYTF	TGCGCCAGCAGCCAAGCCATCACCTTCGTCGCAGGTACCTATGGCTACACCTTC
14	TRBV3-1/TRBV3-2	TRBD1	TRBJ1-2	CASSHDYGTGLFAF	TGTGCCAGCAGCCACGATTACGGGACAGGCCTGTTCGCCTTC
15	TRBV24-1	-	TRBJ1-5	CATSGGGGINQPQHF	TGTGCCACCAGTGGGGGAGGGGGTATCAATCAGCCCCAGCATTTT
15	TRBV5-6	-	TRBJ1-3	CASSLGSRGGNTIYF	TGTGCCAGCAGCTTGGGCTCTAGGGGAGGAAACACCATATATTTT
16	TRBV2	TRBD1	TRBJ1-2	CASSEDGTGDRRGYTF	TGTGCCAGCAGTGAAGACGGGACAGGGGACCGACGGGGCTACACCTTC
13	TRBV18	-	TRBJ1-5	CASSPGLSQPQHF	TGTGCCAGCTCACCGGGACTCTCTCAGCCCCAGCATTTT
18	TRBV7-9	-	TRBJ2-2	CASSLKGSGASSSGELFF	TGTGCCAGCAGTCTCAAAGGTTCAGGGGCCTCTAGCTCCGGGGAGCTGTTTTTT